This T cell receptor beta chain was sequenced in a study of blood T cell repertoires in COVID-19. Study as a whole: Some COVID-19 samples were acute and others convalescent; all came from the United States, Italy and Spain. T cells, B-cell-depleted T cells, or PBMCs supplied cDNA or gDNA.

This CDR3 spans 15 amino acids. The V and J ends lost 8 bases and 4 bases, in that order; junction bases with no gene match: 7. The germline gives CDR1 MRHNA, CDR2 SNTAGT. Authors' analysis steps: Estimates of nucleated cell counts were drawn from the amplification of reference gene primers. The data were produced by immunoSEQ multiplex PCR, yet TCRdb's version contains in-frame clones alone and is incomplete. V and J calls and clone size are those listed in that table; D and trimming were worked out from the DNA. The sample contains 68,000 or so clones, around four fifths of which appear only once. This receptor was obtained from a woman between 45 and 60 years old with acute or convalescent COVID-19. Sequencing used peripheral blood. The chain joins TRBV6-4 to TRBJ2-3, with TRBD2 identical over 12 bases. CDR3 coding DNA: TGTGCCAGCGCTCGGACTAGCGGGGAACCAGATACGCAGTATTTT. This sequence encodes CASARTSGEPDTQYF.